This entry features one TCR beta chain sequence. CDR1 is MNHEY and CDR2 is SVGAGI in the germline V gene. The length of the CDR3 is 14 residues. Between the trimmed V and J ends, which lost 2 bases and 6 bases, there was a span of 11 bases. The data were obtained in a study of blood T cell repertoires in COVID-19. Study in general: Researchers got acute and convalescent COVID-19 samples from the United States, Italy and Spain.

Data came from immunoSEQ multiplex PCR; TCRdb stores just in-frame clones and leaves some out. Altogether about 90,000 clones are present, over 75% being singletons, with the ten largest covering roughly 7.3%. Sequenced sample: peripheral blood. The TCR comes from a man in his 70s with acute or convalescent COVID-19. This sequence joins TRBV6-5 and TRBJ1-5, with a tentative D call TRBD1 (5 bases). CDR3 region: CASSYGQRGQPQHF. CDR3 bases: TGTGCCAGCAGTTACGGACAAAGGGGTCAGCCCCAGCATTTT.